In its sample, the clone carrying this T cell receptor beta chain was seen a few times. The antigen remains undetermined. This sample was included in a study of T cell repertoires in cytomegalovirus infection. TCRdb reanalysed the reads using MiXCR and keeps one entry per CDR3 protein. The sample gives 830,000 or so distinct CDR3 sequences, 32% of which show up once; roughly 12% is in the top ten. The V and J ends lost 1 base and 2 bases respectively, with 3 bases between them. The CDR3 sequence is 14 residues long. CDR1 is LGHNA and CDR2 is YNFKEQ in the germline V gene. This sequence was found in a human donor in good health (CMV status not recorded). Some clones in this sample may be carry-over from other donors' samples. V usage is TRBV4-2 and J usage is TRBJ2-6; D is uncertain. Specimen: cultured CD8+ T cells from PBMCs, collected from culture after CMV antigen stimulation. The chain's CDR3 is CASSQATGANVLTF. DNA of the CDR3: TGTGCCAGCAGCCAAGCAACTGGGGCCAACGTCCTGACTTTC.